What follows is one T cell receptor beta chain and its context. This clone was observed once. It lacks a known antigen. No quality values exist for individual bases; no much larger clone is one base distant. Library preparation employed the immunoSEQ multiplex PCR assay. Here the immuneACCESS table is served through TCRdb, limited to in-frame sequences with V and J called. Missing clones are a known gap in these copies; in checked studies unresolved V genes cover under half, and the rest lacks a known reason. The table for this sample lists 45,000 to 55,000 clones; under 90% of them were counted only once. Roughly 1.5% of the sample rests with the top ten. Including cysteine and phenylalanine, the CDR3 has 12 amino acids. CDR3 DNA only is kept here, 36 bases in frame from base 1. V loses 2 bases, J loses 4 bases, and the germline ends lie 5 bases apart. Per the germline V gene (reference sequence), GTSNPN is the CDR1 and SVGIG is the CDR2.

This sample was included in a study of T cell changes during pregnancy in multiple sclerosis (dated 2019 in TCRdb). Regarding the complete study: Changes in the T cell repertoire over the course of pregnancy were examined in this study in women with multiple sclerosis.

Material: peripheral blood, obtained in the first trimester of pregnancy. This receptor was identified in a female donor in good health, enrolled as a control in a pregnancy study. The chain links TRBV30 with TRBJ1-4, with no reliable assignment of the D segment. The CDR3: CAWSLLNEKLFF. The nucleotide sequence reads TGTGCCTGGAGTCTACTTAATGAAAAACTGTTTTTT.